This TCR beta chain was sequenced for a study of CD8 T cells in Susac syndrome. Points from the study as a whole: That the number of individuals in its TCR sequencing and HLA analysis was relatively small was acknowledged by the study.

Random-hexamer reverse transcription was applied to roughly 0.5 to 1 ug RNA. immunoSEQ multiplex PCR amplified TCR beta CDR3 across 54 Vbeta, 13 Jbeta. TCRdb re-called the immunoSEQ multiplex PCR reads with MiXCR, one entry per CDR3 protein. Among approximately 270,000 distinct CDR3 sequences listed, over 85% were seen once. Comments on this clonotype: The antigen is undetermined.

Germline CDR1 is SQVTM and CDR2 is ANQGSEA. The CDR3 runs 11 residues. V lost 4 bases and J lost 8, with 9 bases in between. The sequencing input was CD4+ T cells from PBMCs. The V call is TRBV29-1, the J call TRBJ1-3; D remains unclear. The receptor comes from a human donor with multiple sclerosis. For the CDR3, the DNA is TGCAGCGTTGGTGAGGGAGACACCATATATTTT. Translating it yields CSVGEGDTIYF.